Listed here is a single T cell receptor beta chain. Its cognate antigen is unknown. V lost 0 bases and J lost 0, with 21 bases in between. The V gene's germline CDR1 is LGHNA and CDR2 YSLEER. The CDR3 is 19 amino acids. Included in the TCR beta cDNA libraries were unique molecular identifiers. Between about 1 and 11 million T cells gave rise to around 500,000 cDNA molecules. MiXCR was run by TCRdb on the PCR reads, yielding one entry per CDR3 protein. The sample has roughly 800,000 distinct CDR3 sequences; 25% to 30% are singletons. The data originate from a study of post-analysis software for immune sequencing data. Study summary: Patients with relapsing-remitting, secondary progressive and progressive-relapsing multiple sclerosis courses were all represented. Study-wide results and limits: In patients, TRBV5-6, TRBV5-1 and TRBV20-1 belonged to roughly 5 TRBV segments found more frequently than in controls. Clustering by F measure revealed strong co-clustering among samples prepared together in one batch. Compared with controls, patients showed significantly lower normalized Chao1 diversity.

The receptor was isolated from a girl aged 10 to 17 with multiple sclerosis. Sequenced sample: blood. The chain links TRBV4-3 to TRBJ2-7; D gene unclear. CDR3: CASSQDLRVSGRYSYEQYF. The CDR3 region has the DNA TGCGCCAGCAGCCAAGATCTCCGAGTTTCCGGGCGTTACTCCTACGAGCAGTACTTC.